This T cell receptor (beta chain) was recovered during a study of T cells in Graves' hyperthyroidism and ophthalmopathy. Study conclusions and caveats: Peripheral blood also featured most of the thyroid clonotypes expanded above 0.001.

Germline loops: CDR1 SNHLY, CDR2 FYNNEI. The V gene lost 6 bases and the J gene lost 10 bases, with 15 bases spanning the gap. The CDR3 spans 12 residues. Ten or more counts support this clonotype. Its antigen remains unidentified. What was amplified from RNA transcripts were TCR beta CDR3 regions. The HTBI set primed first-round TCR CDR3 RT-PCR. TCRdb fed the multiplex PCR reads into MiXCR, producing one record per CDR3 protein. The sample shows around 300,000 distinct CDR3 sequences, around 14% of them seen only once. The TCR was taken from a woman aged 25 to 39 with Graves' hyperthyroidism. The sequencing input was blood. The chain carries TRBV2 and TRBJ1-1; D unclear. As DNA, the CDR3 is TGTGCCAGCAGCCGCAGTTTTCCGGGAGCTTTCTTT. It specifies CASSRSFPGAFF.